The 27 T cell receptor beta chains below were found in one sample sequenced in a study of identical twins (dated by TCRdb to about 2016). To prepare the library, 5' RACE was applied. Sequencing instrument: Illumina HiSeq 2000. The raw public reads went through TCRdb reprocessing: fastp at Q25, MiXCR clone calling, in-frame beta chains kept. All rows with the same CDR3 protein become a single entry with the most common DNA and genes. The sample table records around 960,000 distinct CDR3 sequences; roughly an eighth of these occur just once. The ten largest clones capture roughly 1.5% of the sample. The same data also went into a second study, on yellow fever vaccine responses in identical twins.

The sample taken for sequencing was PBMCs. These receptors were taken from a woman under 30 in good health.

This sequence joins TRBV20-1 and TRBJ2-1; the match to TRBD2 covers 9 bases. Trimming at V came to 3 bases and at J to 7 bases, leaving 7 bases not matched to a gene. The CDR3 has 14 amino acids. Germline loops: CDR1 DFQATT, CDR2 SNEGSKA (reference sequence). The CDR3 coding sequence is TGCAGTGCTAGTTGGCTAGCGGGAAGGAATGAGCAGTTCTTC. Amino acid sequence: CSASWLAGRNEQFF.

The table lists this clonotype with many counts. Here the CDR3 DNA reads TGTGCCAGCAGTTTAGGAGGGCTAGCGAGCACAGATACGCAGTATTTT. It encodes CASSLGGLASTDTQYF. The J gene is TRBJ2-3, the V gene TRBV12-3 or TRBV12-4; D perhaps matches TRBD2 (6 bases). Trimming left V 1 base short and J 0 bases short, with 11 bases between. The length of the CDR3 is 16 residues.

The chain recombines TRBV20-1 with TRBJ2-7, with D possibly matching TRBD1 (5 bases). The CDR3 sequence is 12 residues long. Trimming pared 6 bases from V and 4 bases from J, leaving 13 bases between. Germline V CDR1 and CDR2: DFQATT, SNEGSKA (reference sequence). The CDR3 DNA sequence: TGCAGTGCGGCCGGACAAGGTTACGAGCAGTACTTC. It encodes CSAAGQGYEQYF.

The chain employs TRBV14 and TRBJ2-1; unclear D gene. From germline, CDR1 is SGHDN and CDR2 FVKESK. Trimming took 6 bases from V and 7 from J, leaving 10 bases between them. This CDR3 comprises 12 residues. This CDR3 is CASSPLWNEQFF. The CDR3 DNA follows: TGTGCCAGCAGTCCCCTCTGGAATGAGCAGTTCTTC.

This clonotype turned up a few times. The chain has TRBV7-9 and TRBJ1-5; TRBD1 matches at 8 bases. Germline V gene sequence: CDR1 SEHNR, CDR2 FQNEAQ (reference sequence). V trimming: 5 bases; J trimming: 6 bases; junction bases outside the gene matches: 3. CDR3 length: 13 amino acids. The CDR3 DNA is TGTGCCAGCAGCCGGGGACAGGCTCAGCCCCAGCATTTT. It codes for CASSRGQAQPQHF.

A few counts support this clonotype. The chain is built from TRBV3-1 and TRBJ2-5; 8 bases match TRBD1. The CDR3 has 15 residues. Looked up from germline, CDR1 is LGHDT and CDR2 is YNNKEL (reference sequence). Trimming took 2 bases from V and 2 from J; bases not matched to a gene: 4. The CDR3 nucleotides read TGTGCCAGCAGCCAACGGACAGGGCGTCAAGAGACCCAGTACTTC. Translation gives CASSQRTGRQETQYF.

This clonotype was counted ten times or more. The chain uses TRBV10-3 and TRBJ2-1; D not resolved. From germline, CDR1 is ENHRY and CDR2 SYGVKD. V lost 0 bases to trimming and J lost 4 bases, with 13 bases between them. CDR3 size: 16 residues. CDR3 sequence (DNA): TGTGCCATCAGTGAGTCGCTACGACTGCCGTACAATGAGCAGTTCTTC. The encoded protein is CAISESLRLPYNEQFF.

This clonotype has a count of ten or more. The chain has TRBV18 and TRBJ2-7; 10 nucleotides line up with TRBD2. The CDR3 is 14 amino acids. CDR1 KGHSH and CDR2 LQKENI come from the germline V gene. J lost 4 bases, V lost 3 bases, and 3 bases had no gene match. The CDR3 sequence is CASSPPSGSYEQYF. The CDR3 nucleotides are TGTGCCAGCTCACCTCCTAGCGGGAGTTACGAGCAGTACTTC.

Concerning this clonotype itself: Relative to the germline gene, one junction end is altered; a read error may explain this. The chain uses TRBV12-3 or TRBV12-4 and TRBJ2-5; TRBD1 agrees at 7 bases. This CDR3 is built from 14 residues. CDR3 sequence: CASSLGQLQETQNF. The CDR3 nucleotides are TGTGCCAGCAGTTTGGGACAGCTTCAAGAGACCCAGAACTTC.

This clonotype was detected many times. This sequence joins TRBV11-2 and TRBJ2-7, with 7 bases aligning to TRBD1. Germline-derived CDR1 and CDR2 are SGHAT and FQNNGV. The V gene end was trimmed by 1 base and the J gene end by 2 bases; junction bases not matched to a gene: 8. This CDR3 has 16 residues. CDR3 region: CASSLGQGMAAYEQYV. In DNA form, the CDR3 reads TGTGCCAGCAGCTTAGGACAGGGAATGGCGGCCTACGAGCAGTACGTC.

This clonotype was seen only a few times. The chain carries TRBV12-3 or TRBV12-4 and TRBJ1-1, with D possibly TRBD1 on 5 matching bases. The CDR3 has 14 amino acids. Trimming took 5 bases from V and 1 from J, leaving 11 bases between them. CDR3 in amino acids: CASSANGGNTEAFF. In DNA form, the CDR3 reads TGTGCCAGCAGTGCCAACGGGGGGAACACTGAAGCTTTCTTT.

Points on this clonotype: The junction shows a germline mismatch at one end, possibly a read error. The chain links TRBV5-5 to TRBJ2-7; D is ambiguous. Germline V CDR1 and CDR2: SGHKS, YYEKEE (reference sequence). CDR3 length: 14 residues. In nucleotides, the CDR3 is TGTGCCAGCAGCTTGAGCGCAGGTACCTACGAGCAGCACTTC. Its translation is CASSLSAGTYEQHF.

This clonotype turned up a few times. The chain couples TRBV14 to TRBJ2-5, with D perhaps matching TRBD2 (5 bases). The CDR3 runs to 15 residues. Germline V gives CDR1 SGHDN, CDR2 FVKESK. Trimming left V 4 bases short and J 4 bases short, with 16 bases between. The CDR3 nucleotides read TGTGCCAGCAGCCCTAGCCGCCCGTCACCAGAGACCCAGTACTTC. As protein: CASSPSRPSPETQYF.

The genes are TRBV5-4 and TRBJ2-3, with 12 positions matching TRBD2. The V segment lost 3 bases and the J segment 4 bases; nucleotides outside the gene matches: 6. The CDR3 spans 16 residues. Germline assignment: CDR1 SGHNT and CDR2 YYREEE (reference sequence). The CDR3 loop is CASSSRTSGTADTQYF. CDR3 DNA sequence: TGTGCCAGCAGCTCACGGACTAGCGGGACCGCAGATACGCAGTATTTT.

The chain uses TRBV20-1 and TRBJ2-7; a weak D match, TRBD1 (5 bases). V lost 1 base to trimming and J lost 2 bases, with 9 bases between them. The CDR3 has 13 amino acids. CDR1 and CDR2 from the germline V gene are DFQATT and SNEGSKA (reference sequence). In DNA form, the CDR3 reads TGCAGTGCTAGAGTTCAGGGAACCTACGAGCAGTACTTC. Translated, it gives CSARVQGTYEQYF.

The rearrangement uses TRBV2 and TRBJ2-3, with D maybe TRBD1 (5 bases). Trimming pared 6 bases from V and 0 bases from J, leaving 13 bases between. The germline V gene encodes CDR1 SNHLY and CDR2 FYNNEI. The CDR3 sequence is 15 residues long. The CDR3 spells CASSLQDTSTDTQYF. CDR3 DNA: TGTGCCAGCAGCCTGCAGGACACCAGCACAGATACGCAGTATTTT. Full variable domain (remainder filled in from reference TRBV2 and TRBJ2-3): EPEVTQTPSHQVTQMGQEVILRCVPISNHLYFYWYRQILGQKVEFLVSFYNNEISEKSEIFDDQFSVERPDGSNFTLKIRSTKLEDSAMYFCASSLQDTSTDTQYFGPGTRLTVL.

J is TRBJ2-3 and V is TRBV29-1; 7 bases map to TRBD2. The CDR3 is made up of 15 amino acids. V lost 2 bases to trimming and J lost 0 bases; unmatched junction nucleotides: 5. Per germline, CDR1 SQVTM and CDR2 ANQGSEA. DNA of the CDR3: TGCAGCGTTGAAATTAGCGGGTCGAGCACAGATACGCAGTATTTT. It yields the protein CSVEISGSSTDTQYF.

This chain connects TRBV10-3 to TRBJ2-7; the match to TRBD2 covers 13 bases. The CDR3 sequence is 13 residues long. The V gene's germline CDR1 is ENHRY and CDR2 SYGVKD. V lost 10 bases to trimming and J lost 4 bases; unmatched junction nucleotides: 4. CDR3 protein: CATGTSGAYEQYV. The CDR3, as DNA: TGTGCCACCGGGACTAGCGGGGCGTACGAGCAGTACGTC.

Note on this clonotype: A read error may produce the germline difference seen at one junction end. The rearrangement joins TRBV4-1 to TRBJ2-7; the D is unclear. Germline V gene data show CDR1 as MGHRA and CDR2 as YSYEKL. The CDR3 runs 12 residues. The CDR3 sequence: CASSVNSYEQHF. CDR3 DNA: TGCGCCAGCAGCGTCAACTCCTACGAGCAGCACTTC.

The V and J genes are TRBV7-2 and TRBJ2-3; tentatively, D is TRBD1 or TRBD2 (5 bases each). CDR1 and CDR2 (germline): SGHTA, FQGNSA. The V end lost 2 bases, the J end lost 2 bases, and 11 bases lay between the germline ends. CDR3 size: 15 residues. The CDR3 DNA reads as TGTGCCAGCAGCTTATGGGGACCCACCACAGATACGCAGTATTTT. Protein product: CASSLWGPTTDTQYF. The full variable domain, with the rest looked up from reference TRBV7-2 and TRBJ2-3, is GAGVSQSPSNKVTEKGKDVELRCDPISGHTALYWYRQSLGQGLEFLIYFQGNSAPDKSGLPSDRFSAERTGGSVSTLTIQRTQQEDSAVYLCASSLWGPTTDTQYFGPGTRLTVL.

The sample holds a few counts of this clonotype. The chain couples TRBV6-1 to TRBJ2-6; possibly TRBD1 for D (5 bases). V gave up 5 bases and J gave up 0 bases, with 8 bases separating them. This CDR3 region has 15 residues. Looked up from germline, CDR1 is MNHNS and CDR2 is SASEGT. CDR3 sequence reads: CASSKQASGANVLTF. DNA of the CDR3: TGTGCCAGCAGTAAACAGGCCTCTGGGGCCAACGTCCTGACTTTC.

This clonotype was recorded at least ten times. J is TRBJ2-2 and V is TRBV12-3 or TRBV12-4; TRBD2 is a possible D gene (5 bases). The CDR3 length is 14 residues. The V end lost 7 bases, the J end lost 5 bases, and 14 bases lay between the germline ends. Written as DNA, the CDR3 is TGTGCCAGCACCGCGCGGGTTCGGACCGGGGAGCTGTTTTTT. Protein sequence: CASTARVRTGELFF.

This clonotype occurred many times. The chain recombines TRBV10-3 with TRBJ2-5; D is undetermined. The length of the CDR3 is 14 residues. The V end lost 0 bases, the J end lost 2 bases, and 7 bases lay between the germline ends. Germline CDR1 and CDR2: ENHRY and SYGVKD. The CDR3 loop reads CAISESNSQETQYF. Written as DNA, the CDR3 is TGTGCCATCAGTGAGTCGAACAGTCAAGAGACCCAGTACTTC.

This clonotype was seen a handful of times. The gene calls are TRBV5-6 and TRBJ2-1; 8 nucleotides match TRBD2. Germline V gives CDR1 SGHDT, CDR2 YYEEEE. With V trimmed by 4 bases and J by 6 bases, 9 bases remained unmatched. CDR3 length equals 15 residues. The CDR3 protein is CASSPGTSISNEQFF. The CDR3 nucleotides read TGTGCCAGCAGCCCCGGGACTAGTATAAGCAATGAGCAGTTCTTC.

V and J are TRBV12-3 or TRBV12-4 and TRBJ2-7, with 8 bases identical to TRBD1. With 5 bases clipped from V and 2 bases from J, the junction kept 5 bases outside the gene matches. This CDR3 region has 14 residues. CDR3: CASSDGTGTYEQYF. The CDR3 nucleotides read TGTGCCAGCAGTGACGGGACAGGCACCTACGAGCAGTACTTC.

There are many counts of this clonotype. The chain carries TRBV3-1 and TRBJ2-7, with 7 nucleotides matching TRBD1. With V trimmed by 4 bases and J by 0 bases, 9 bases remained unmatched. The CDR3 spans 16 residues. Germline lookup yields CDR1 LGHDT and CDR2 YNNKEL (reference sequence). CDR3 DNA sequence: TGTGCCAGCAGCCCCCTGGGACAGTTGAGCTCCTACGAGCAGTACTTC. Its translation: CASSPLGQLSSYEQYF.

The genes are TRBV11-1 and TRBJ2-1; TRBD2 matches 10 bases. CDR3 length equals 18 residues. Per germline, CDR1 SGHAT and CDR2 FQDESV (reference sequence). The J segment lost 5 bases and the V segment lost 0 bases, leaving 10 bases of the junction unmatched. The DNA for the CDR3 is TGTGCCAGCAGCTTAGCGAGGTGGAGTCTAGCGGGAGACAATGAGCAGTTCTTC. Translation gives CASSLARWSLAGDNEQFF.